This T cell receptor beta chain was recorded in a study of identifying expanded T cells in peripheral blood (dated by TCRdb to the late 2010s). Turning to the overall study: Separate aliquots of the same genomic DNA pool were sequenced to produce technical replicates, and four replicates were compared in pairs.

Results and caveats for the whole study, not just this receptor: Across all healthy-donor time intervals, the beta-binomial model significantly lowered both the number of clones called differentially abundant and the false-positive rate. Between technical replicates the binomial model flagged about 1.2 differentially abundant clones, whereas over roughly two weeks the binomial model flagged about 15 and over approximately four weeks 19 to 20. For all healthy donors, the variance in clone template counts between approximately two-week samples rose significantly as total template count increased. The authors expected that biological variance in healthy repertoires might rise further over much longer intervals, such as months to years.

The immunoSEQ Assay, which uses bias-controlled multiplex PCR amplification of genomic DNA, was used to profile TCRbeta CDR3 regions. The authors' analysis ran thus. The absolute abundance of each unique TCRbeta CDR3 region was quantified after sequences were collapsed and filtered. Differential abundance was tested with a binomial (Fisher-equivalent) model and with a beta-binomial model adding time-dependent variance fitted from healthy donors. Clones with fewer than 5 combined templates were removed, and differential abundance was called for clones with a Benjamini-Hochberg FDR below 0.01. In the beta-binomial model, variance was expressed as a function of the total template count across the two samples, in the form v = (b*log(k)+a)^2. TCRdb took this table from immuneACCESS and kept in-frame rearrangements with V and J called. Such tables lack part of the clones; where checked against another copy, unresolved V genes explain under half of the gap, and the rest is unexplained. That table gives V, J and clone size, and the DNA gave D and trimming. In this sample the table shows tens of thousands of clones, over 75% of which occur a single time. The ten largest account for approximately 5.3% of the sample.

During the collection period, no infections or other immune events were recorded for the healthy donors. Blood repertoires from healthy donors were used as a training cohort for calibrating time-dependent variance in a beta-binomial model of differential abundance of T-cell clones. The training cohort comprised some 10 healthy donors, 3 female and 7 male. On average the donors were approximately 40 years old, and their ages spanned about 25 to 64 years. Whole blood was collected from each healthy donor at three time points spaced two to three weeks apart and obtained from a commercial supplier. For immunosequencing, genomic DNA was extracted from unsorted whole blood. Notes on this clone: What antigen it recognizes has not been identified. Base qualities are missing; no much larger clone stands one base away.

Sequencing input: blood. The clonotype comes from a person aged 18 to 75 in good health.

The CDR3 region has the sequence CASSTDRGRSYGYTF. DNA sequence: TGTGCCAGTAGTACAGACAGGGGTAGGAGCTATGGCTACACCTTC. The chain joins TRBV19 to TRBJ1-2, and 8 junctional nucleotides match TRBD1. CDR1 LNHDA and CDR2 SQIVND are derived from the germline V gene (reference sequence). V has 4 bases trimmed and J has 4 bases trimmed; junction bases matching no gene number 8. The CDR3 runs 15 amino acids, cysteine and phenylalanine included. Of all the DNA, just the CDR3 is kept, 45 bases in frame from base 1.